A selection of T cell receptor beta chains follows, all from one sample in a study of T cell changes during pregnancy in multiple sclerosis. Assay used: immunoSEQ multiplex PCR; TCRdb lists only in-frame clones, some missing. The sample comprises about 73,000 clones, more than 90% of which are singletons, and roughly 2% rests with the top ten. The sequencing here drew on peripheral blood, taken in the second trimester of pregnancy. The receptors shown here come from a female donor in good health, enrolled as a control in a pregnancy study. The CDR3 runs from the conserved cysteine through the conserved F or W. D genes are given only for firm matches. A row's size may be missing; if present it is once, few, many or a size class.

j_call | v_call | d_call | clone_size | cdr3_aa | cdr3_nt
TRBJ1-2 | TRBV27 | TRBD1 | - | CASRMQGAYGYTF | TGTGCCAGCAGGATGCAGGGGGCTTATGGCTACACCTTC
TRBJ1-2 | TRBV4-3 | - | - | CASSRETQGSYGYTF | TGCGCCAGCAGCCGCGAGACCCAGGGAAGCTATGGCTACACCTTC
TRBJ1-3 | TRBV27 | - | - | CASSLRGPGNTIYF | TGTGCCAGCAGTTTACGAGGGCCTGGAAACACCATATATTTT
TRBJ1-5 | TRBV7-9 | - | - | CASSSILREKHF | TGTGCCAGCAGCTCCATACTCCGGGAGAAGCATTTT
TRBJ2-7 | TRBV6-5 | TRBD1 | - | CASSYDRGDSYEQYF | TGTGCCAGCAGTTACGACAGGGGGGATTCCTACGAGCAGTACTTC
TRBJ2-7 | TRBV27 | TRBD2 | - | CASSWAGGEDEQYF | TGTGCCAGCAGTTGGGCGGGGGGGGAGGACGAGCAGTACTTC
TRBJ1-1 | TRBV6-5 | - | once | CASSPGGNRNTEAFF | TGTGCCAGCAGCCCTGGGGGGAACCGGAACACTGAAGCTTTCTTT
TRBJ1-4 | TRBV6-1 | - | - | CASSAVPEKLFF | TGTGCCAGCAGTGCTGTCCCCGAAAAACTGTTTTTT
TRBJ1-6 | TRBV27 | TRBD1 | - | CASRRTGDSPLHF | TGTGCCAGCAGGAGGACAGGGGATTCACCCCTCCACTTT
TRBJ2-7 | TRBV7-2 | - | - | CASRGRTVPPSYEQYF | TGTGCCAGCAGAGGAAGGACAGTCCCCCCCTCCTACGAGCAGTACTTC
TRBJ1-2 | TRBV4-2 | - | - | CASSQGGNGGKYGYTF | TGTGCCAGCAGCCAAGGCGGCAACGGAGGAAAGTATGGCTACACCTTC
TRBJ1-2 | TRBV9 | TRBD1 | - | CASSVGQGGYGYTF | TGTGCCAGCAGCGTAGGACAGGGGGGTTATGGCTACACCTTC